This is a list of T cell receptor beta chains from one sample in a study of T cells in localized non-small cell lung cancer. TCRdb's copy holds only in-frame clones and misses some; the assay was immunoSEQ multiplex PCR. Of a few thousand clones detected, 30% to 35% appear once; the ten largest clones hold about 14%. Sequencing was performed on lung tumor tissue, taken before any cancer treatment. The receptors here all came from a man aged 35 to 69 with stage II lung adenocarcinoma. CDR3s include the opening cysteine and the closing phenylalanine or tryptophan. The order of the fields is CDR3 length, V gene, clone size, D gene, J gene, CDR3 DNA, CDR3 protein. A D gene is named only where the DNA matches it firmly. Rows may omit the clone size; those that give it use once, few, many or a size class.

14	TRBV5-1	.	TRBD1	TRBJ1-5	TGCGCCAGCAGCATCGATACAGGGGATCAGCCCCAGCATTTT	CASSIDTGDQPQHF
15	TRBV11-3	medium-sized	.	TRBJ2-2	TGTGCCAGCAGCTTGCAACAGGGCGGCACCGGGGAGCTGTTTTTT	CASSLQQGGTGELFF
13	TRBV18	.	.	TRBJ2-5	TGTGCCAGCTCACGGGCAGGGCAGGAGACCCAGTACTTC	CASSRAGQETQYF
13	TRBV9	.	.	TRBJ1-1	TGTGCCAGCAGCACGACAGTGAACACTGAAGCTTTCTTT	CASSTTVNTEAFF
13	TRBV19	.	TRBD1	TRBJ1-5	TGTGCCATCGGACAGGGGATTCGTCAGCCCCAGCATTTT	CAIGQGIRQPQHF
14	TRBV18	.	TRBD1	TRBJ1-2	TGTGCCAGCCACTTGGGACAGGGGGCCGGTGGCTACACCTTC	CASHLGQGAGGYTF
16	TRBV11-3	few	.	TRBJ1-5	TGTGCCAGCAGCTCAGAGGGTAGAAATGGTCATCAGCCCCAGCATTTT	CASSSEGRNGHQPQHF
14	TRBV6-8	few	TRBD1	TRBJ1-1	TGTGCCAGCAGTAGTCAGGGGGCGTCTACTGAAGCTTTCTTT	CASSSQGASTEAFF
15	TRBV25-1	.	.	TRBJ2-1	TGTGCCAGCAGTGAATTTAGGACGGAATCCAATGAGCAGTTCTTC	CASSEFRTESNEQFF
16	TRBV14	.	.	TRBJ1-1	TGTGCCAGCAGCCAAGAGTTGGCACAGGGGAACACTGAAGCTTTCTTT	CASSQELAQGNTEAFF
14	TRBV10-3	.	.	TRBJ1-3	TGTGCCATCAGTGAGGCCCCCCGGGGAAACACCATATATTTT	CAISEAPRGNTIYF
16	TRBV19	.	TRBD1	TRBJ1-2	TGTGCCAGTAGTACGGGACAGGGCAGTTCTGACTATGGCTACACCTTC	CASSTGQGSSDYGYTF
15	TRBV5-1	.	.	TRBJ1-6	TGCGCCAGCAGCTTGGGTATACAGGACCACTCCCCCCTCCACTTT	CASSLGIQDHSPLHF
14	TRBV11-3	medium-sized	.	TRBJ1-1	TGTGCCAGCAGCTTCAGGGGTTGGGGCACTGAAGCTTTCTTT	CASSFRGWGTEAFF
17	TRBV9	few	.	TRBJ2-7	TGTGCCAGCAGCCCCCGGGACTACCAGGGGGCCTCGAACGAGCAGTACTTC	CASSPRDYQGASNEQYF
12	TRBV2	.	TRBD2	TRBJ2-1	TGTGCCATCCCCGGGACTAGCGGGGAACAGTTCTTC	CAIPGTSGEQFF
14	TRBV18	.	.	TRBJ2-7	TGTGCCAGCTCCCCTCGGGACACGGGGGACGAGCAGTACTTC	CASSPRDTGDEQYF
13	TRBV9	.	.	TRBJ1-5	TGTGCCAGCACTCAAGGGGGGGATCAGCCCCAGCATTTT	CASTQGGDQPQHF
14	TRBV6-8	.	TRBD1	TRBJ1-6	TGTGCCAGCAGGCGACAGGGCTATAATTCACCCCTCCACTTT	CASRRQGYNSPLHF
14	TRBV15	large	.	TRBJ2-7	TGTGCCACCAGCAGAGACAGGGCGGACTACGAGCAGTACTTC	CATSRDRADYEQYF
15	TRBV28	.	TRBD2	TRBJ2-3	TGTGCCAGCAGTGTCCTAGCGGGGGGGCCAGATACGCAGTATTTT	CASSVLAGGPDTQYF
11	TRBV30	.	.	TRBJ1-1	TGTGCCTGGACACGGGACACTGAAGCTTTCTTT	CAWTRDTEAFF
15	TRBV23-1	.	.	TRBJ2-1	TGCGCCAGCAGTCAGCGTAGGAGCTCCTACAATGAGCAGTTCTTC	CASSQRRSSYNEQFF
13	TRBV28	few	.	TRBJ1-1	TGTGCCAGCAGTTCTCGCGGTACTGTTGAAGCTTTCTTT	CASSSRGTVEAFF
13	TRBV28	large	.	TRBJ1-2	TGTGCCAGCAGCCTCGGGACATCTTATGGCTACACCTTC	CASSLGTSYGYTF
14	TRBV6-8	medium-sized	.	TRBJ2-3	TGTGCCAGCACCATAGAGCCAAGCACAGATACGCAGTATTTT	CASTIEPSTDTQYF
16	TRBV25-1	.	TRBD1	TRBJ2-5	TGTGCCAGCAGTGAGAGACAGGGGGCGATTGGAGAGACCCAGTACTTC	CASSERQGAIGETQYF
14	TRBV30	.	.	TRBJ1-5	TGTGCCTGGAGTCCGGGTTTGTCGCAACAGCCCCAGCATTTT	CAWSPGLSQQPQHF
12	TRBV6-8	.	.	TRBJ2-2	TGTGTCAGCAGTGCAGACAGCCCGAAGCTGTTTTTT	CVSSADSPKLFF
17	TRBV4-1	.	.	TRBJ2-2	TGCGCCAGCAGCCAAGATCTCGGGGTAGTTTGGGCCGGGGAGCTGTTTTTT	CASSQDLGVVWAGELFF
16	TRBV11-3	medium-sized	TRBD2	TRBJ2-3	TGTGCCAGCAGCTCCTTGAGCGGGGGGCGCACAGATACGCAGTATTTT	CASSSLSGGRTDTQYF
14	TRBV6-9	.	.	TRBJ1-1	TGTGCCAGCAGTTACGCGGGTTTGAACACTGAAGCTTTCTTT	CASSYAGLNTEAFF
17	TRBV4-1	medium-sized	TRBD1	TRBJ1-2	TGCGCCAGCAGCCAAGATTTCCCGGGACAGATCGTCTATGGCTACACCTTC	CASSQDFPGQIVYGYTF
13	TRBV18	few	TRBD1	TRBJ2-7	TGTGCCAGCTCACCGGGGACAGCTAGGGAGCAGTACTTC	CASSPGTAREQYF
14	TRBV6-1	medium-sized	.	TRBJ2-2	TGTGCCAGCAGTGAAACGGTGATCACCGGGGAGCTGTTTTTT	CASSETVITGELFF
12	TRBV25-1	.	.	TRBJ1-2	TGTGCCAGCAGTGAAGGAGGAAATGGCTACACCTTC	CASSEGGNGYTF
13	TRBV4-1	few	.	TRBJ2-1	TGCGCCAGCAGCTACCGGGCTTCCGATGAGCAGTTCTTC	CASSYRASDEQFF
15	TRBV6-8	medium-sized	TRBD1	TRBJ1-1	TGTGCCAGCAGTTGGACAGGTTTGGGGGACACTGAAGCTTTCTTT	CASSWTGLGDTEAFF
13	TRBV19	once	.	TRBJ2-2	TGTGCCAGTAGTATGCCCCGGACCGGGGAGCTGTTTTTT	CASSMPRTGELFF
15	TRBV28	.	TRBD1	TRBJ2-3	TGTGCCAGCAGTTTCCGACAGGGGTTCACAGATACGCAGTATTTT	CASSFRQGFTDTQYF
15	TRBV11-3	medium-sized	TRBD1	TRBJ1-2	TGTGCCAGCAGCATACGACAGGGGGTAAACTATGGCTACACCTTC	CASSIRQGVNYGYTF
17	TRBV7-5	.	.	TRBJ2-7	TGTGCCAGCAGCTTCCCAATATGGGGACGAACTCACTACGAGCAGTACTTC	CASSFPIWGRTHYEQYF
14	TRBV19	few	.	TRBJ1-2	TGTGCCAGTAGTAAACCGACGGATTACTATGGCTACACCTTC	CASSKPTDYYGYTF
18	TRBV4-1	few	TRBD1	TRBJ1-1	TGCGCCAGCAGCCGACAAGGGCAGGGGGCGGGAGGGAACACTGAAGCTTTCTTT	CASSRQGQGAGGNTEAFF
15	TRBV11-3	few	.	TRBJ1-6	TGTGCCAGCAGCTTACGGGACACCAAAGGGTCACCCCTCCACTTT	CASSLRDTKGSPLHF
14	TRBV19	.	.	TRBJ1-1	TGTGCCAGTAGTATAGGACCGGTGAACACTGAAGCTTTCTTT	CASSIGPVNTEAFF
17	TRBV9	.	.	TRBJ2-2	TGTGCCAGCAGCCCTACCACCGGGGTTGGACCCACCGGGGAGCTGTTTTTT	CASSPTTGVGPTGELFF
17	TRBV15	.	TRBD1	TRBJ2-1	TGTGCCACCAGCAGATATCCCGGACAGGGCTCAGGTAATGAGCAGTTCTTC	CATSRYPGQGSGNEQFF
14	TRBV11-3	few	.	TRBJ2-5	TGTGCTAGCAGCTTAGACAGATTAGCGGAGACCCAGTACTTC	CASSLDRLAETQYF
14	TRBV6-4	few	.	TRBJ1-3	TGTGCCAGCAGTTCCTCCGGAGGGTGGAACACCATATATTTT	CASSSSGGWNTIYF
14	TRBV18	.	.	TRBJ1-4	TGTGCCAGTTCACTGGGTACAACTAATGAAAAACTGTTTTTT	CASSLGTTNEKLFF
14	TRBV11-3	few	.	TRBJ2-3	TGTGCCAGCAGCTTAGGGGGGCCCTCAGATACGCAGTATTTT	CASSLGGPSDTQYF
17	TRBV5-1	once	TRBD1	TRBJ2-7	TGCGCCAGCAGCTTGGGCTTAGGGACAGGGTATTCCTACGAGCAGTACTTC	CASSLGLGTGYSYEQYF
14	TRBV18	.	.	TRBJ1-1	TGTGCCAGCTCACTTTGGAATGTGAACACTGAAGCTTTCTTT	CASSLWNVNTEAFF
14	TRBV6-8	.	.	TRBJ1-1	TGTGCCAGCAGTTACGAGGGGTGGAACACTGAAGCTTTCTTT	CASSYEGWNTEAFF
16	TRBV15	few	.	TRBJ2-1	TGTGCCACCAGCAGAGACCGCGACAGCGCCTACAATGAGCAGTTCTTC	CATSRDRDSAYNEQFF
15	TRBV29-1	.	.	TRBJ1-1	TGCAGCGTCGCCGAGGTTGGGGGAAGGAACACTGAAGCTTTCTTT	CSVAEVGGRNTEAFF
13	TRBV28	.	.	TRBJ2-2	TGTGCCAGCAAACGAGGAGTGTCCGGGGAGCTGTTTTTT	CASKRGVSGELFF
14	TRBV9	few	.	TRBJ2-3	TGTGCCAGCAGGCGGGGGCCGTCCACAGATACGCAGTATTTT	CASRRGPSTDTQYF
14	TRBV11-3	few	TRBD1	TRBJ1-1	TGTGCCAGCAGCCGTACCTCAGGGGGGACTGAAGCTTTCTTT	CASSRTSGGTEAFF